This TCR beta chain was obtained from a study of cytomegalovirus exposure and HLA in healthy donors. About the study: Later analysis reported that the 110 or so validation repertoires shared the platform of the approximately 620 first-cohort repertoires.

This clone is a singleton in its sample. Some clones are missing from TCRdb's copy, which holds only in-frame ones; the method was immunoSEQ multiplex PCR. Of 110,000 to 150,000 clones listed, approximately 89% are singletons. The donors were members of the validation cohort comprising over 90 subjects, separate from the approximately 670-subject first cohort. Sequencing was performed on PBMCs. The sequence derives from a woman aged 18-29 years in good health and CMV-seropositive.

This CDR3 reads CASSEGRGVLETQYF. DNA for the CDR3: TGTGCCAGCAGTGAGGGGAGGGGGGTTTTAGAGACCCAGTACTTC. The V and J genes are TRBV25-1 and TRBJ2-5, with D perhaps TRBD2 (7 bases). Trimming took 3 bases from V and 4 from J, leaving 15 bases between them. Germline assignment: CDR1 MGHDK and CDR2 SYGVNS. This CDR3 has 15 residues.